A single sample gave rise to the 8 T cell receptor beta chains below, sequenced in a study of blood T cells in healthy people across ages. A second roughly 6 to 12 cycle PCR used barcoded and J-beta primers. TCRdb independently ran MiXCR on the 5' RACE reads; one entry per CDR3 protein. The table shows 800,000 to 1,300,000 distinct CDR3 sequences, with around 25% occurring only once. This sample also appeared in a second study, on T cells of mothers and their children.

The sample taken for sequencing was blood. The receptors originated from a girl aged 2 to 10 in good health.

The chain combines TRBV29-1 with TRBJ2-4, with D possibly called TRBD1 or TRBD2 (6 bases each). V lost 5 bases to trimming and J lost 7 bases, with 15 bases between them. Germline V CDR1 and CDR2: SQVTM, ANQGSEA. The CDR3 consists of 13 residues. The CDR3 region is CSVTPGAGNIQYF. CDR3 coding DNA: TGCAGCGTTACCCCGGGGGCAGGGAACATTCAGTACTTC. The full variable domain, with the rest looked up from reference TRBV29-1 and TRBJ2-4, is SAVISQKPSRDICQRGTSLTIQCQVDSQVTMMFWYRQQPGQSLTLIATANQGSEATYESGFVIDKFPISRPNLTFSTLTVSNMSPEDSSIYLCSVTPGAGNIQYFGAGTRLSVL.

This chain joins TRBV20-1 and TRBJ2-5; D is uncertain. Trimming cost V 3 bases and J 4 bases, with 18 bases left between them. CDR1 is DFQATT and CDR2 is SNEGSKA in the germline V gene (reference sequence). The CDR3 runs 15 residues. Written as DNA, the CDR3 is TGCAGTGCTAGGGATATCAACCGAGGCCCAGAGACCCAGTACTTC. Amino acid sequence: CSARDINRGPETQYF.

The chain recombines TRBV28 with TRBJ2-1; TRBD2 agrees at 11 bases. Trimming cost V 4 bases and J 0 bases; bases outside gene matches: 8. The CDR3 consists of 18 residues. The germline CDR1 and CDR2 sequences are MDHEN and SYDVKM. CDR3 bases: TGTGCCAGCAGTTATAGCGGGAGGGCTCCCGGCTCCTACAATGAGCAGTTCTTC. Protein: CASSYSGRAPGSYNEQFF.

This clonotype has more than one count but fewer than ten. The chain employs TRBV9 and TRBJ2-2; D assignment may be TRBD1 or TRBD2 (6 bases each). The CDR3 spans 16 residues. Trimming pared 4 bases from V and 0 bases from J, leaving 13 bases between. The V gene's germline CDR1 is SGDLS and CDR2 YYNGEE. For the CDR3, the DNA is TGTGCCAGCAGCAACAATGGGGGGCCGAACACCGGGGAGCTGTTTTTT. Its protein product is CASSNNGGPNTGELFF.

The CDR3 region is CSGGLAGGSQETQYF. The CDR3 DNA follows: TGCAGTGGAGGGTTAGCGGGAGGGTCGCAGGAGACCCAGTACTTC. The chain carries TRBV20-1 and TRBJ2-5; 11 bases line up with TRBD2. The CDR3 spans 15 residues. Losses at the gene ends were 7 bases for V and 5 bases for J; bases not matched to a gene: 12. The V gene's germline CDR1 is DFQATT and CDR2 SNEGSKA (reference sequence).

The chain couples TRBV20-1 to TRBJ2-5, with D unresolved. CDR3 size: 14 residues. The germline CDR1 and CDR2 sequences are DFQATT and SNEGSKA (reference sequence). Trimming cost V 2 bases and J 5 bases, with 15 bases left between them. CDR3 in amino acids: CSARNAGSRETQYF. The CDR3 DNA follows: TGCAGTGCTAGAAATGCAGGCTCAAGGGAGACCCAGTACTTC.

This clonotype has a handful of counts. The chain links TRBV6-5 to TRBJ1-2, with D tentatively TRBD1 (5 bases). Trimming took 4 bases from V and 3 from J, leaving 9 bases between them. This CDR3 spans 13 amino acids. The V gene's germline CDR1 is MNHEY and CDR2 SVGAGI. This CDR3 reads CASSSPGHYGYTF. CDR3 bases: TGTGCCAGCAGTTCCCCAGGGCACTATGGCTACACCTTC.

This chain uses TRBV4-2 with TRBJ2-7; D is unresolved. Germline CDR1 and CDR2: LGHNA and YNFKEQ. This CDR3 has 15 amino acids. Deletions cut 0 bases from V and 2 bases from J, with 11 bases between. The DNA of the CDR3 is TGTGCCAGCAGCCAAGATCGGAGCCCCGCCTACGAGCAGTACTTC. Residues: CASSQDRSPAYEQYF.